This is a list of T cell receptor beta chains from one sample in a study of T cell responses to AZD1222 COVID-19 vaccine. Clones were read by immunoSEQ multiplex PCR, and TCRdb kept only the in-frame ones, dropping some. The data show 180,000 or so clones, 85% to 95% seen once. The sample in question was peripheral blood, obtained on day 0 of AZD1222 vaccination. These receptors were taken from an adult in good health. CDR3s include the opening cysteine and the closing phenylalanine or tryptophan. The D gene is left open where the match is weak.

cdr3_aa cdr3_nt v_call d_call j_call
CASRGLAGVRDEQYF TGTGCCAGCAGGGGACTAGCGGGCGTCCGGGACGAGCAGTACTTC TRBV6-5 TRBD2 TRBJ2-7
CASSLGGTGNTIYF TGTGCCAGCAGTTTGGGAGGGACTGGAAACACCATATATTTT TRBV27 - TRBJ1-3
CASSHTGSPTQHF TGCGCCAGCAGCCATACAGGGTCGCCGACCCAGCATTTT TRBV4-1 - TRBJ1-5
CASRTANTGELFF TGCGCCAGCAGGACAGCGAACACCGGGGAGCTGTTTTTT TRBV5-1 - TRBJ2-2
CASSLSRGSPYEQYF TGTGCCAGCAGTTTATCGCGTGGGTCCCCCTACGAGCAGTACTTC TRBV27 - TRBJ2-7
CASSQDFGTGNGYTF TGTGCCAGCAGCCAAGATTTTGGGACAGGGAATGGCTACACCTTC TRBV14 TRBD1 TRBJ1-2
CASGTAGYGYTF TGTGCCAGCGGAACCGCAGGGTATGGCTACACCTTC TRBV6-5 - TRBJ1-2
CASSQSQGLNTEAFF TGCGCCAGCAGTCAATCACAGGGGTTGAACACTGAAGCTTTCTTT TRBV23-1 TRBD1 TRBJ1-1
CASSDFMAAGGTDTQYF TGTGCCAGCAGTGACTTTATGGCGGCGGGAGGGACAGATACGCAGTATTTT TRBV6-1 TRBD2 TRBJ2-3
CASSAQGDTNEQFF TGCGCCAGCAGCGCGCAGGGTGACACTAATGAGCAGTTCTTC TRBV5-1 - TRBJ2-1
CASKYRGETVYEQYF TGTGCCAGCAAATACCGAGGGGAGACCGTATACGAGCAGTACTTC TRBV5-8 - TRBJ2-7
CASSPGTVDEQYF TGTGCCAGCTCACCAGGAACAGTGGACGAGCAGTACTTC TRBV18 - TRBJ2-7
CASTWVSLNEQFF TGCGCCAGCACCTGGGTCTCTCTCAATGAGCAGTTCTTC TRBV5-1 - TRBJ2-1
CASSARLAADSYNEQFF TGTGCCAGCAGTGCTCGACTAGCGGCAGACTCCTACAATGAGCAGTTCTTC TRBV6-1 TRBD2 TRBJ2-1
CASSDGGYTF TGTGCCAGCAGTGACGGAGGCTACACCTTC TRBV2 - TRBJ1-2
CASNLQGNQPQHF TGTGCCAGTAATTTACAGGGAAATCAGCCCCAGCATTTT TRBV19 - TRBJ1-5